These 21 T cell receptor beta chains were all obtained from the same sample, sequenced in a study of T-cell memory formation after mild COVID-19. TCRdb re-called the 5' RACE reads with MiXCR, one entry per CDR3 protein. The table includes about 420,000 distinct CDR3 sequences, 20% to 25% detected once. The sequencing input was PBMCs or a T cell subset sorted from them (not recorded which). The receptors originated from an adult woman who had mild COVID-19 (a few samples of this study predate the infection). Cell type and time point are not known.

The table lists this clonotype with a few counts. The V call is TRBV4-1, the J call TRBJ1-4, with TRBD1 matching over 7 bases. Per germline, CDR1 MGHRA and CDR2 YSYEKL. This CDR3 comprises 18 residues. V shed 3 bases, J shed 0 bases, and the junction held 10 bases outside the gene matches. DNA for the CDR3: TGCGCCAGCAGCCAGGGCCTGGGACAGCTTTCAACTAATGAAAAACTGTTTTTT. It specifies CASSQGLGQLSTNEKLFF.

This clonotype was counted between two and nine times. The J gene is TRBJ1-2, the V gene TRBV7-9; no clear D. Germline lookup yields CDR1 SEHNR and CDR2 FQNEAQ (reference sequence). V was pared by 4 bases and J by 0 bases, with 12 bases between. The CDR3 covers 15 residues. The CDR3 nucleotides read TGTGCCAGCAGCTCAGTCGACGAGCCTAACTATGGCTACACCTTC. The encoded protein is CASSSVDEPNYGYTF.

This chain joins TRBV11-3 and TRBJ2-1; 10 bases line up with TRBD2. The V segment lost 2 bases and the J segment 6 bases; nucleotides outside the gene matches: 13. The germline V gene encodes CDR1 SGHNT and CDR2 YENEEA. The CDR3 has 18 residues. The CDR3 region has the DNA TGTGCCAGCAGCTTAAGGACTAGCGGAGACCTCGGGGGCAATGAGCAGTTCTTC. As protein: CASSLRTSGDLGGNEQFF.

The V gene is TRBV7-3, the J gene TRBJ2-2; maybe TRBD1 (6 bases). The ends were cut back, 2 bases at V and 0 bases at J, with 7 bases in the middle. Germline-derived CDR1 and CDR2 are SGHTA and FQGTGA. The CDR3 runs to 15 residues. CDR3 protein: CASSLQGTNTGELFF. CDR3 in DNA: TGTGCCAGCAGCTTACAGGGGACGAACACCGGGGAGCTGTTTTTT.

This chain uses TRBV6-5 with TRBJ2-6; D is perhaps TRBD1 or TRBD2 (5 bases each). Trimming took 7 bases from V and 1 from J, leaving 11 bases between them. Germline CDR1 is MNHEY and CDR2 is SVGAGI. The CDR3 is 15 amino acids. CDR3 DNA sequence: TGTGCCAGCAAGGGGAGACTTTCTGGGGCCAACGTCCTGACTTTC. This gives the protein CASKGRLSGANVLTF.

This clonotype has a count of ten or more. The J gene is TRBJ2-7, the V gene TRBV7-9; TRBD1 agrees at 8 bases. Unmatched junction bases numbered 9, after V lost 5 bases and J lost 6 bases. Germline CDR1 reads SEHNR; CDR2 reads FQNEAQ (reference sequence). The CDR3 is 14 amino acids. The CDR3 DNA sequence: TGTGCCAGCAGCCCAGGACAGGGCTTCAGCGAGCAGTACTTC. It is translated as CASSPGQGFSEQYF. The full variable domain, its missing parts supplied by reference TRBV7-9 and TRBJ2-7, is DTGVSQNPRHKITKRGQNVTFRCDPISEHNRLYWYRQTLGQGPEFLTYFQNEAQLEKSRLLSDRFSAERPKGSFSTLEIQRTEQGDSAMYLCASSPGQGFSEQYFGPGTRLTVT.

The rearrangement uses TRBV2 and TRBJ2-5; D is undetermined. Trimming removed 7 bases at V and 4 bases at J, with 13 bases between. CDR1 SNHLY and CDR2 FYNNEI come from the germline V gene. The CDR3 is 13 amino acids. CDR3 loop: CASIRSYGETQYF. The CDR3 DNA is TGTGCCAGCATCCGGTCATATGGAGAGACCCAGTACTTC.

This clonotype appeared many times. This chain links TRBV7-6 with TRBJ2-7; the match to TRBD2 covers 13 bases. V dropped 7 bases and J dropped 9; count of bases not matched to a gene: 9. The CDR3 runs to 14 residues. The V gene's germline CDR1 is SGHVS and CDR2 FNYEAQ. The CDR3 loop reads CASTTGTSGIGQYF. The CDR3 coding sequence is TGTGCCAGCACCACCGGGACTAGCGGGATCGGGCAGTACTTC.

This clonotype was detected a few times. CDR3 nucleotide sequence: TGTGCCAGCAGCTTAGTGGACAGCACTGAAGCTTTCTTT. Residues: CASSLVDSTEAFF. This chain connects TRBV11-1 to TRBJ1-1; D possibly corresponds to TRBD1 (6 bases). This CDR3 comprises 13 residues. Germline V gene lookup returns CDR1 SGHAT and CDR2 FQDESV (reference sequence). V lost 1 base and J 4 bases, leaving 7 bases between the germline ends. Using reference TRBV11-1 and TRBJ1-1 for the parts outside the CDR3, the full variable domain is EAEVAQSPRYKITEKSQAVAFWCDPISGHATLYWYRQILGQGPELLVQFQDESVVDDSQLPKDRFSAERLKGVDSTLKIQPAELGDSAMYLCASSLVDSTEAFFGQGTRLTVV.

Ten or more counts support this clonotype. J is TRBJ2-2 and V is TRBV12-3 or TRBV12-4; D is possibly TRBD2 (5 bases). The CDR3 has 13 amino acids. V was trimmed by 4 bases and J by 7 bases, leaving 10 bases between them. CDR3 in amino acids: CASSWRADGELFF. The CDR3 DNA is TGTGCCAGCAGTTGGCGGGCCGACGGGGAGCTGTTTTTT.

This clonotype was found a few times. The chain is built from TRBV6-5 and TRBJ1-2, with TRBD1 matching 8 bases. The CDR3 spans 15 residues. Germline CDR1 is MNHEY and CDR2 is SVGAGI. Losses at the gene ends were 1 base for V and 5 bases for J; bases not matched to a gene: 6. The CDR3 DNA reads as TGTGCCAGCAGTTACTGGGACAGGAGGGGATATGGCTACACCTTC. Protein: CASSYWDRRGYGYTF.

Only a few counts were recorded for this clonotype. This chain joins TRBV12-3 or TRBV12-4 and TRBJ1-1; D unclear. The V end lost 7 bases, the J end lost 4 bases, and 16 bases lay between the germline ends. This CDR3 has 14 amino acids. The CDR3 here is CASTEGGQLTEAFF. CDR3 DNA sequence: TGTGCCAGCACCGAGGGAGGGCAGCTCACTGAAGCTTTCTTT.

This chain links TRBV4-1 with TRBJ1-5; D ambiguous. From germline, CDR1 is MGHRA and CDR2 YSYEKL. The length of the CDR3 is 15 residues. V lost 0 bases and J 5 bases, leaving 11 bases between the germline ends. CDR3 protein: CASSQDPRVDQPQHF. The CDR3 DNA is TGCGCCAGCAGCCAAGATCCAAGAGTGGATCAGCCCCAGCATTTT.

In DNA form, the CDR3 reads TGCGCCAGCAGCCAGGATCACAGGGCCTACAATGAGCAGTTCTTC. Amino acids: CASSQDHRAYNEQFF. V and J are TRBV4-3 and TRBJ2-1, with D perhaps matching TRBD1 (6 bases). The germline V gene has CDR1 LGHNA and CDR2 YSLEER. The V and J ends lost 3 bases and 2 bases respectively, with 11 bases between them. CDR3 length: 15 residues.

The chain recombines TRBV4-2 with TRBJ1-5; D remains ambiguous. The CDR3 has 15 amino acids. Deletions cut 2 bases from V and 0 bases from J, with 8 bases between. Germline assignment: CDR1 LGHNA and CDR2 YNFKEQ. This CDR3 is CASSQMRGSNQPQHF. As DNA, the CDR3 is TGTGCCAGCAGCCAAATGCGGGGTAGCAATCAGCCCCAGCATTTT.

The chain combines TRBV5-1 with TRBJ1-2, with D uncertain. The ends were cut back, 2 bases at V and 8 bases at J, with 7 bases in the middle. This CDR3 has 11 residues. Germline V gives CDR1 SGHRS, CDR2 YFSETQ. The chain's CDR3 is CASSFPGGYTF. The CDR3 DNA reads as TGCGCCAGCAGCTTTCCCGGGGGCTACACCTTC.

The J gene is TRBJ2-7, the V gene TRBV9; D tentatively fits TRBD1 or TRBD2 (5 bases each). The CDR3 totals 16 residues. Germline lookup yields CDR1 SGDLS and CDR2 YYNGEE. Deletions cut 4 bases from V and 3 bases from J, with 20 bases between. CDR3 loop: CASSPLGQGRGYEQYF. Here the CDR3 DNA reads TGTGCCAGCAGCCCCCTAGGCCAGGGACGGGGCTACGAGCAGTACTTC.

This clonotype is medium-sized (0.01 to 0.1%) by share. The chain combines TRBV7-6 with TRBJ2-3, with D perhaps TRBD1 (6 bases). The CDR3 sequence is 18 residues long. Germline CDR1 is SGHVS and CDR2 is FNYEAQ. The V gene lost 5 bases and the J gene lost 0 bases, with 21 bases spanning the gap. CDR3 coding DNA: TGTGCCAGCAGCGTAACCCAAGAGGACAGCGCTAGCACAGATACGCAGTATTTT. As protein: CASSVTQEDSASTDTQYF.

This chain joins TRBV24-1 and TRBJ2-2; 7 positions match TRBD1. The junction had 3 bases not matched to a gene; V was cut back by 10 bases and J by 2 bases. Germline V gene data show CDR1 as KGHDR and CDR2 as SFDVKD. The CDR3 runs to 13 residues. The CDR3 here is CATGTANTGELFF. DNA for the CDR3: TGTGCCACTGGGACAGCTAACACCGGGGAGCTGTTTTTT.

In nucleotides, the CDR3 is TGTGCCAGCAGTTCGCAGTATGAAGCTTTCTTT. Translation gives CASSSQYEAFF. The chain employs TRBV7-6 and TRBJ1-1; D not resolved. The V end was cut by 6 bases, the J end by 7 bases, with 9 bases between. The CDR3 contains 11 residues. Germline CDR1 SGHVS, CDR2 FNYEAQ.

This clonotype was counted between two and nine times. The rearrangement uses TRBV5-6 and TRBJ1-1; tentatively, D is TRBD1 (5 bases). Germline values: CDR1 SGHDT, CDR2 YYEEEE. Trimming cost V 4 bases and J 1 base, with 11 bases left between them. The CDR3 runs to 14 residues. CDR3 sequence: CASSLGLENTEAFF. For the CDR3, the DNA is TGTGCCAGCAGCCTGGGACTGGAGAACACTGAAGCTTTCTTT.